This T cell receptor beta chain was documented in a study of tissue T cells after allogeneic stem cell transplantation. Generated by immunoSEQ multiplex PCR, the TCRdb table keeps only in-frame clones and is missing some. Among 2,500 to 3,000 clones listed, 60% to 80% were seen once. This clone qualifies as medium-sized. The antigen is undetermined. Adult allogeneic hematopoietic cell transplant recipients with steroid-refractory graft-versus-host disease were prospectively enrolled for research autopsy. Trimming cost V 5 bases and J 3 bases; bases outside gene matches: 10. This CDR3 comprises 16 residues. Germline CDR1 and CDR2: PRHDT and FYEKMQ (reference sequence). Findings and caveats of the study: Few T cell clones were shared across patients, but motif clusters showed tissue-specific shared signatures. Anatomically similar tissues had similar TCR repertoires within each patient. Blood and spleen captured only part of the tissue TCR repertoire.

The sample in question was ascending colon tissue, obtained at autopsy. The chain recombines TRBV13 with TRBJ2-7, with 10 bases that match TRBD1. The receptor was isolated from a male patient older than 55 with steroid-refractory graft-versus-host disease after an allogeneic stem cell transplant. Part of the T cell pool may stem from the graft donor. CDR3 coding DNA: TGTGCCAGCAGCCCCCTCCCCGGGACAGGGGTCTACGAGCAGTACTTC. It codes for CASSPLPGTGVYEQYF.